The 24 T cell receptor beta chains reported below all come from one sample, sequenced in a study of Graves' ophthalmopathy and Graves' hyperthyroidism. The TCR beta CDR3 regions underwent amplification from RNA transcripts. First-round RT-PCR used HTBI primers; second-round multiplex PCR followed. A single record per CDR3 protein comes from TCRdb applying MiXCR to the multiplex PCR reads. The data hold a few hundred thousand distinct CDR3 sequences, with 15% observed a single time. The sample consisted of peripheral blood. The source is a woman aged 18-29 years with stable Graves' hyperthyroidism.

This clonotype was seen repeatedly, ten times or more. The genes are TRBV19 and TRBJ2-5; maybe TRBD1 (6 bases). CDR3 length: 13 residues. Germline V gives CDR1 LNHDA, CDR2 SQIVND (reference sequence). Trimming took 2 bases from V and 5 from J, leaving 9 bases between them. Here the CDR3 DNA reads TGTGCCAGTAGTATATCAGGGGCCGAGACCCAGTACTTC. This codes for CASSISGAETQYF. Combining the CDR3 with reference TRBV19 and TRBJ2-5 gives the whole variable domain DGGITQSPKYLFRKEGQNVTLSCEQNLNHDAMYWYRQDPGQGLRLIYYSQIVNDFQKGDIAEGYSVSREKKESFPLTVTSAQKNPTAFYLCASSISGAETQYFGPGTRLLVL.

This clonotype came up many times. J is TRBJ2-6 and V is TRBV12-3 or TRBV12-4, with D possibly matching TRBD1 (5 bases). CDR3 length equals 17 residues. Trimming took off 5 bases at V and 4 bases at J, with 18 bases between the two ends. As DNA, the CDR3 is TGTGCCAGCAGTCCCAAACGGAAGGGGTTAGGGGCCAACGTCCTGACTTTC. It encodes CASSPKRKGLGANVLTF.

This clonotype showed up many times. A read error may be the cause here, since a much bigger clone is one base away. The chain is built from TRBV13 and TRBJ2-7; D perhaps matches TRBD1 (6 bases). The CDR3 is made up of 11 amino acids. Trimming left V 6 bases short and J 6 bases short, with 9 bases between. Germline assignment: CDR1 PRHDT and CDR2 FYEKMQ (reference sequence). DNA of the CDR3: TGTGCCAGCAGTTACAGGGCCGAGCAGTACTTC. Translation: CASSYRAEQYF.

The chain carries TRBV19 and TRBJ2-2, with D maybe TRBD1 (6 bases). The CDR3 contains 14 residues. Germline assignment: CDR1 LNHDA and CDR2 SQIVND (reference sequence). The V gene lost 7 bases and the J gene lost 2 bases, with 11 bases spanning the gap. CDR3 sequence reads: CASNSGANTGELFF. The CDR3 DNA sequence: TGTGCCAGTAACTCAGGGGCAAACACCGGGGAGCTGTTTTTT.

This clonotype was observed at least ten times. V and J are TRBV12-3 or TRBV12-4 and TRBJ2-7; D remains unclear. This CDR3 is 16 amino acids long. The germline V and J ends were trimmed by 8 bases and 0 bases, with 20 bases remaining between them. CDR3 DNA sequence: TGTGCCAGCGCAAGACCCCGCACCTTTTACTCCTACGAGCAGTACTTC. This gives the protein CASARPRTFYSYEQYF.

At least ten counts were recorded for this clonotype. The V call is TRBV2, the J call TRBJ2-7, with 7 bases lining up with TRBD1. Germline V gene sequence: CDR1 SNHLY, CDR2 FYNNEI. There are 15 residues in the CDR3. V dropped 5 bases and J dropped 2; count of bases not matched to a gene: 9. The CDR3, as DNA: TGTGCCAGCAGTCCAGTAGGGGACAGAACCTACGAGCAGTACTTC. Residues: CASSPVGDRTYEQYF.

In this sample, this clonotype turned up many times. This chain uses TRBV7-9 with TRBJ1-2; tentative D call: TRBD1 (5 bases). Germline-derived CDR1 and CDR2 are SEHNR and FQNEAQ (reference sequence). V was pared by 2 bases and J by 8 bases, with 18 bases between. CDR3 length: 15 amino acids. CDR3 sequence (DNA): TGTGCCAGCAGCTTATCTGGGACTTCTAGCGGCGGCTACACCTTC. Translation gives CASSLSGTSSGGYTF.

This clonotype was found many times. The J gene is TRBJ1-5, the V gene TRBV6-2 or TRBV6-3; D is unresolved. V gave up 0 bases and J gave up 0 bases, with 9 bases separating them. This CDR3 has 16 residues. Germline CDR1 and CDR2: MNHEY and SVGEGT. The DNA for the CDR3 is TGTGCCAGCAGTTACTCGGGAGGGTATAGCAATCAGCCCCAGCATTTT. Its translation is CASSYSGGYSNQPQHF.

This clonotype was found many times. The V gene is TRBV2, the J gene TRBJ2-5, with TRBD1 matching 10 bases. CDR1 and CDR2 from the germline V gene are SNHLY and FYNNEI. There are 15 residues in the CDR3. With 6 bases clipped from V and 5 bases from J, the junction kept 9 bases outside the gene matches. This CDR3 is CASRPGQGVQETQYF. The CDR3 region has the DNA TGTGCCAGCAGGCCCGGACAGGGGGTTCAGGAGACCCAGTACTTC.

This clonotype was seen a handful of times. This chain joins TRBV12-3 or TRBV12-4 and TRBJ2-7; D possibly corresponds to TRBD1 (6 bases). V dropped 7 bases and J dropped 2 bases, with 12 bases sitting between them. The length of the CDR3 is 13 residues. CDR3 DNA sequence: TGTGCCAGCACCCAGACAGGTACCTACGAGCAGTACTTC. This translates into CASTQTGTYEQYF.

This clonotype was seen repeatedly, ten times or more. V is TRBV6-1 and J is TRBJ1-1; 7 bases line up with TRBD1. Germline CDR1 and CDR2: MNHNS and SASEGT. V was pared by 6 bases and J by 8 bases, with 15 bases of the junction left unmatched. The length of the CDR3 is 15 residues. Here the CDR3 reads CASRWDQGVRREAFF. CDR3 coding DNA: TGTGCCAGCAGATGGGACCAGGGGGTGCGTCGCGAAGCTTTCTTT.

The table lists this clonotype with a few counts. The V gene is TRBV3-1, the J gene TRBJ1-6; 11 bases align to TRBD1. Germline V gives CDR1 LGHDT, CDR2 YNNKEL (reference sequence). The CDR3 is 16 residues long. J was trimmed by 6 bases and V by 6 bases; bases with no gene match: 7. CDR3 region: CASSQDRGLRNSPLHF. The CDR3 nucleotides read TGTGCCAGCAGTCAGGACAGGGGGCTGCGTAATTCACCCCTCCACTTT. The full variable domain, completed using reference TRBV3-1 and TRBJ1-6, is DTAVSQTPKYLVTQMGNDKSIKCEQNLGHDTMYWYKQDSKKFLKIMFSYNNKELIINETVPNRFSPKSPDKAHLNLHINSLELGDSAVYFCASSQDRGLRNSPLHFGNGTRLTVT.

This clonotype was counted ten times or more. V usage is TRBV7-9 and J usage is TRBJ2-5; D unclear. This CDR3 has 17 amino acids. The V and J ends lost 5 bases and 2 bases respectively, with 21 bases between them. Germline CDR1 and CDR2: SEHNR and FQNEAQ (reference sequence). DNA of the CDR3: TGTGCCAGCAGCCCTCCCAAATACAACCTGGGGCAAGAGACCCAGTACTTC. Encoded protein: CASSPPKYNLGQETQYF. The variable domain in full, with the rest retrieved from reference TRBV7-9 and TRBJ2-5, is DTGVSQNPRHKITKRGQNVTFRCDPISEHNRLYWYRQTLGQGPEFLTYFQNEAQLEKSRLLSDRFSAERPKGSFSTLEIQRTEQGDSAMYLCASSPPKYNLGQETQYFGPGTRLLVL.

There are many counts of this clonotype. J is TRBJ1-1 and V is TRBV2; D perhaps matches TRBD1 (6 bases). The CDR3 is 15 residues long. Germline loops: CDR1 SNHLY, CDR2 FYNNEI. Deletions cut 10 bases from V and 2 bases from J, with 20 bases between. CDR3 in amino acids: CATFRDNSPNTEAFF. The CDR3 coding sequence is TGTGCCACCTTCCGGGACAACTCACCTAACACTGAAGCTTTCTTT. The entire variable domain, with the rest obtained from reference TRBV2 and TRBJ1-1, is as follows: EPEVTQTPSHQVTQMGQEVILRCVPISNHLYFYWYRQILGQKVEFLVSFYNNEISEKSEIFDDQFSVERPDGSNFTLKIRSTKLEDSAMYFCATFRDNSPNTEAFFGQGTRLTVV.

The sample holds a few counts of this clonotype. The chain has TRBV6-2 or TRBV6-3 and TRBJ1-1; D remains ambiguous. Germline values: CDR1 MNHEY, CDR2 SVGEGT. CDR3 length: 12 amino acids. V lost 4 bases and J lost 11, with 14 bases in between. This CDR3 is CASSFRYTDAFF. In DNA, the CDR3 is TGTGCCAGCAGTTTCCGATACACCGATGCTTTCTTT.

This clonotype was counted at least ten times. V usage is TRBV24-1 and J usage is TRBJ1-1, with D perhaps TRBD1 (5 bases). The CDR3 runs to 15 residues. V lost 5 bases and J 1 base, leaving 13 bases between the germline ends. The germline CDR1 and CDR2 sequences are KGHDR and SFDVKD. The CDR3, as DNA: TGTGCCACCAGTGCCCGGGGCCAGGGGAACACTGAAGCTTTCTTT. Translating it yields CATSARGQGNTEAFF.

This clonotype showed up just a few times. The J gene is TRBJ1-1, the V gene TRBV19; D not certain. Germline V gene lookup returns CDR1 LNHDA and CDR2 SQIVND (reference sequence). Trimming took 11 bases from V and 0 from J, leaving 16 bases between them. The CDR3 extends over 14 amino acids. The CDR3 is CASKSSRMNTEAFF. The CDR3 nucleotides are TGTGCCTCAAAGTCGAGCAGGATGAACACTGAAGCTTTCTTT.

In its sample, this clonotype was seen many times. This rearrangement joins TRBV19 to TRBJ1-2; D not resolved. The CDR3 is 13 amino acids. V lost 3 bases and J lost 4, with 9 bases in between. Germline CDR1 reads LNHDA; CDR2 reads SQIVND (reference sequence). CDR3 coding DNA: TGTGCCAGTAGTATTGGCATTTCCTATGGCTACACCTTC. It translates to CASSIGISYGYTF.

This clonotype was seen repeatedly, ten times or more. The chain employs TRBV6-1 and TRBJ2-7; D is possibly TRBD1 (8 bases). Trimming took 4 bases from V and 2 from J, leaving 15 bases between them. Germline V gene data show CDR1 as MNHNS and CDR2 as SASEGT. The CDR3 is 15 residues long. The CDR3 protein is CASSVAGDRTYEQYF. In DNA form, the CDR3 reads TGTGCCAGCAGTGTTGCGGGGGACAGGACCTACGAGCAGTACTTC.

This clonotype was detected ten times or more. The chain links TRBV6-5 to TRBJ2-5; D gene uncertain. The CDR3 has 12 residues. Trimming removed 2 bases at V and 5 bases at J, with 6 bases between. CDR1 and CDR2 from the germline V gene are MNHEY and SVGAGI. This chain's CDR3 is CASSYLWETQYF. CDR3 DNA: TGTGCCAGCAGTTACCTTTGGGAGACCCAGTACTTC.

This clonotype has only a few counts. The gene calls are TRBV19 and TRBJ2-5; TRBD1 agrees at 7 bases. The junction had 7 bases not matched to a gene; V was cut back by 7 bases and J by 2 bases. Germline values: CDR1 LNHDA, CDR2 SQIVND (reference sequence). The CDR3 extends over 14 amino acids. CDR3 DNA: TGTGCCAGTAAGGATGACAGGGCACAAGAGACCCAGTACTTC. Protein product: CASKDDRAQETQYF.

This clonotype was seen a handful of times. The chain couples TRBV4-2 to TRBJ1-5; D is possibly TRBD1 (5 bases). The V gene lost 8 bases and the J gene lost 0 bases, with 14 bases spanning the gap. The CDR3 has 15 amino acids. CDR1 and CDR2 from the germline V gene are LGHNA and YNFKEQ. CDR3 region: CASPTGTYSNQPQHF. The CDR3 DNA follows: TGTGCCAGCCCGACTGGGACCTATAGCAATCAGCCCCAGCATTTT.

This clonotype was recorded at least ten times. This rearrangement joins TRBV5-1 to TRBJ2-5; D not resolved. CDR1 is SGHRS and CDR2 is YFSETQ in the germline V gene. The CDR3 totals 14 residues. V gave up 1 base and J gave up 2 bases, with 9 bases separating them. The CDR3 reads CASSLSRIQETQYF. The DNA of the CDR3 is TGCGCCAGCAGCTTGAGCAGGATACAAGAGACCCAGTACTTC.

This clonotype was counted ten times or more. The J gene is TRBJ1-2, the V gene TRBV6-1, with a possible D match to TRBD1 (6 bases). Germline values: CDR1 MNHNS, CDR2 SASEGT. Between the trimmed V and J ends, which lost 2 bases and 0 bases, there was a span of 13 bases. The CDR3 is made up of 16 amino acids. The CDR3 bases are TGTGCCAGCAGTGAACGAACAGGGCTTTCTAACTATGGCTACACCTTC. This gives the protein CASSERTGLSNYGYTF.